The 9 T cell receptor beta chains listed next were all sequenced from one sample in a study of blood T cell repertoires in COVID-19. Sequencing was performed with immunoSEQ multiplex PCR; in TCRdb, only in-frame clones are kept and a portion is missing. The sample records under 250,000 clones, roughly four fifths being singletons. The material sequenced was peripheral blood. The receptors stem from a woman aged 25 to 39 who had recovered from COVID-19.

CDR3 coding DNA: TGTGCCAGTAGTATGGGGCAGGGGGCGAACACTGAAGCTTTCTTT. This sequence encodes CASSMGQGANTEAFF. J is TRBJ1-1 and V is TRBV19; 8 bases fit TRBD1. There are 15 residues in the CDR3. Trimming cost V 3 bases and J 1 base; bases outside gene matches: 4. Germline V gene data show CDR1 as LNHDA and CDR2 as SQIVND (reference sequence). Full variable domain (outside the CDR3, taken from reference TRBV19 and TRBJ1-1): DGGITQSPKYLFRKEGQNVTLSCEQNLNHDAMYWYRQDPGQGLRLIYYSQIVNDFQKGDIAEGYSVSREKKESFPLTVTSAQKNPTAFYLCASSMGQGANTEAFFGQGTRLTVV.

V is TRBV19 and J is TRBJ1-4; TRBD1 matches at 7 bases. With 6 bases clipped from V and 11 bases from J, the junction kept 9 bases outside the gene matches. Germline-derived CDR1 and CDR2 are LNHDA and SQIVND (reference sequence). The CDR3 is 13 amino acids. The CDR3 nucleotides read TGTGCCAGTAGCCCAGAGGGGACAGTGAAACTGTTTTTT. Translating it yields CASSPEGTVKLFF.

The gene calls are TRBV19 and TRBJ1-2; D possibly corresponds to TRBD1 (5 bases). V lost 3 bases and J 2 bases, leaving 10 bases between the germline ends. There are 14 residues in the CDR3. The V gene's germline CDR1 is LNHDA and CDR2 SQIVND (reference sequence). CDR3: CASSMAGRNYGYTF. The CDR3 DNA follows: TGTGCCAGTAGTATGGCAGGGAGGAACTATGGCTACACCTTC.

The chain employs TRBV7-2 and TRBJ2-1, with D perhaps matching TRBD1 (5 bases). The CDR3 runs to 13 residues. Germline lookup yields CDR1 SGHTA and CDR2 FQGNSA. Between the trimmed V and J ends, which lost 1 base and 15 bases, there was a span of 16 bases. In DNA, the CDR3 is TGTGCCAGCAGCTTAGAATGGGGCGGCCAACCGTTCTTC. Its protein is CASSLEWGGQPFF.

The V and J genes are TRBV10-1 and TRBJ2-3, with D unclear. This CDR3 contains 14 residues. Germline V gives CDR1 WNHNN, CDR2 SYGVQD (reference sequence). Trimming shortened V by 0 bases and J by 6 bases, and 10 bases separated the two germline ends. The chain's CDR3 is CASSESVRSDTQYF. The CDR3 DNA follows: TGCGCCAGCAGTGAGTCCGTCCGGAGTGATACGCAGTATTTT.

This clone showed up just once. J is TRBJ1-2 and V is TRBV19; unclear D gene. Germline CDR1 and CDR2: LNHDA and SQIVND (reference sequence). The CDR3 contains 11 residues. V shed 5 bases and J shed 8 bases, with 9 bases lying between them. The CDR3 spells CASSYTMGYTF. The CDR3 DNA sequence: TGTGCCAGTAGTTACACAATGGGCTACACCTTC.

The rearrangement links TRBV9 to TRBJ2-2; 7 bases fit TRBD2. J gave up 10 bases and V 0 bases, and 9 bases lay outside the gene matches. The germline gives CDR1 SGDLS, CDR2 YYNGEE. The CDR3 totals 15 residues. CDR3 in amino acids: CASSVAGGPREELFF. CDR3 DNA sequence: TGTGCCAGCAGCGTAGCGGGAGGCCCCAGGGAGGAGCTGTTTTTT. The full variable domain, completed using reference TRBV9 and TRBJ2-2, is DSGVTQTPKHLITATGQRVTLRCSPRSGDLSVYWYQQSLDQGLQFLIQYYNGEERAKGNILERFSAQQFPDLHSELNLSSLELGDSALYFCASSVAGGPREELFFGEGSRLTVL.

This clone was counted a few times. The chain has TRBV25-1 and TRBJ1-2; D is uncertain. Trimming shortened V by 2 bases and J by 0 bases, and 4 bases separated the two germline ends. The CDR3 is 13 residues long. Germline lookup yields CDR1 MGHDK and CDR2 SYGVNS. Written as DNA, the CDR3 is TGTGCCAGCAGTGAACAGGCTAACTATGGCTACACCTTC. It encodes CASSEQANYGYTF.

This clone was picked up a small number of times. The chain links TRBV5-6 to TRBJ2-5; the D gene is possibly TRBD2 (6 bases). Germline lookup yields CDR1 SGHDT and CDR2 YYEEEE. The CDR3 has 14 residues. The V gene lost 0 bases and the J gene lost 4 bases, with 10 bases spanning the gap. The DNA for the CDR3 is TGTGCCAGCAGCTTGGCGACTAGGGGAGAGACCCAGTACTTC. It translates to CASSLATRGETQYF.